Listed below are T cell receptor beta chains from one sample, sequenced in a study of cytomegalovirus exposure and HLA in healthy donors. The assay was immunoSEQ multiplex PCR, and TCRdb's table has in-frame clones only and misses some. The table has about 160,000 clones, about 72% seen once; the top ten hold roughly 2%. Material for sequencing was PBMCs. The source of these receptors is a man aged 50-59 years in good health and CMV-seropositive. CDR3s include the opening cysteine and the closing phenylalanine or tryptophan. D genes are given only for firm matches. Clone size, where shown, is once, few, many, or a class for clones that have expanded.

clone_size	v_call	j_call	d_call	cdr3_aa	cdr3_nt
NA	TRBV6-6	TRBJ2-2	TRBD1	CASSYQDRINTGELFF	TGTGCCAGCAGTTACCAGGACAGGATTAACACCGGGGAGCTGTTTTTT
few	TRBV9	TRBJ2-1	NA	CASSVVAEHNEQFF	TGTGCCAGCAGCGTAGTAGCGGAGCACAATGAGCAGTTCTTC
NA	TRBV2	TRBJ2-5	NA	CASRAGTQQETQYF	TGTGCCAGCAGAGCCGGGACACAACAAGAGACCCAGTACTTC
NA	TRBV19	TRBJ2-7	NA	CASSMERGSSYEQYF	TGTGCCAGTAGTATGGAAAGGGGGAGCTCCTACGAGCAGTACTTC
few	TRBV2	TRBJ2-2	TRBD1	CASSGETGIANTGELFF	TGTGCCAGCAGTGGGGAGACAGGGATCGCGAACACCGGGGAGCTGTTTTTT
NA	TRBV11-2	TRBJ1-3	NA	CASSLTQGTNTIYF	TGTGCCAGCAGCCTCACCCAGGGGACAAACACCATATATTTT
once	TRBV19	TRBJ2-7	TRBD1	CASKRAGQGVGEQYF	TGTGCCAGTAAGAGGGCGGGACAGGGCGTAGGCGAGCAGTACTTC
NA	TRBV19	TRBJ1-2	NA	CASSMPRSFYGYTF	TGTGCCAGTAGTATGCCCAGAAGTTTCTATGGCTACACCTTC
NA	TRBV27	TRBJ2-4	NA	CASSFGGGSKNIQYF	TGTGCCAGCAGTTTCGGAGGAGGGTCCAAAAACATTCAGTACTTC
once	TRBV27	TRBJ2-5	TRBD1	CASSSGTGGAETQYF	TGTGCCAGCAGTTCCGGGACAGGGGGCGCAGAGACCCAGTACTTC
NA	TRBV15	TRBJ1-2	TRBD1	CATSRDLTEGADGYTF	TGTGCCACCAGCAGAGATTTGACCGAGGGGGCGGATGGCTACACCTTC
NA	TRBV2	TRBJ2-1	NA	CASSEVSKFF	TGTGCCAGCAGTGAAGTTAGCAAGTTCTTC
NA	TRBV11-2	TRBJ2-1	TRBD2	CASSLEFGGADSDEQFF	TGTGCCAGCAGCTTAGAGTTCGGGGGGGCAGATAGCGATGAGCAGTTCTTC
NA	TRBV30	TRBJ1-4	NA	CAWSEEGWGTNEKLFF	TGTGCCTGGAGTGAGGAGGGCTGGGGAACTAATGAAAAACTGTTTTTT
NA	TRBV11-2	TRBJ1-2	NA	CASSPRGTYYGYTF	TGTGCCAGCAGCCCCCGGGGGACCTACTATGGCTACACCTTC
NA	TRBV7-9	TRBJ1-6	TRBD1	CASSGTGFLSPLHF	TGTGCCAGCAGCGGGACAGGATTCCTTTCACCCCTCCACTTT
NA	TRBV5-6	TRBJ2-7	TRBD2	CASSLAGGSGEQYF	TGTGCCAGCAGCTTGGCGGGGGGTAGCGGCGAGCAGTACTTC
NA	TRBV25-1	TRBJ2-7	NA	CASSESVGSYEQYF	TGTGCCAGCAGTGAATCGGTCGGTTCCTACGAGCAGTACTTC
NA	TRBV5-1	TRBJ1-4	NA	CASSWGRPNEKLFF	TGCGCCAGCAGCTGGGGGCGGCCTAATGAAAAACTGTTTTTT
NA	TRBV13	TRBJ2-7	NA	CASSFEGSYEQYF	TGTGCCAGCAGCTTTGAGGGCTCCTACGAGCAGTACTTC
NA	TRBV9	TRBJ1-6	TRBD1	CASSGAGGFSPLHF	TGTGCCAGCAGCGGGGCAGGGGGCTTTTCACCCCTCCACTTT
few	TRBV28	TRBJ2-1	TRBD2	CASSSRDYQFF	TGTGCCAGCAGTTCGCGGGACTATCAGTTCTTC
few	TRBV4-3	TRBJ1-1	NA	CASSQDWGRWTEAFF	TGCGCCAGCAGCCAAGATTGGGGGCGGTGGACTGAAGCTTTCTTT
NA	TRBV4-1	TRBJ1-6	NA	CASSQGPPRTLKGNSPLHF	TGCGCCAGCAGCCAAGGCCCCCCTCGGACACTTAAAGGCAATTCACCCCTCCACTTT
NA	TRBV29-1	TRBJ1-1	NA	CSGRRVILNTEAFF	TGCAGCGGCAGGAGGGTTATACTGAACACTGAAGCTTTCTTT
NA	TRBV5-6	TRBJ1-5	TRBD1	CASSLTGTVIGQPQHF	TGTGCCAGCAGCCTCACCGGGACAGTAATCGGTCAGCCCCAGCATTTT
once	TRBV10-3	TRBJ2-2	TRBD2	CATSSGGTPNTGELFF	TGTGCCACCTCTAGCGGGGGAACGCCGAACACCGGGGAGCTGTTTTTT
NA	TRBV5-6	TRBJ2-5	TRBD2	CASSLAGGQETQYF	TGTGCCAGCAGCTTAGCGGGGGGGCAGGAGACCCAGTACTTC
NA	TRBV28	TRBJ2-7	NA	CASSLTGSYEQYF	TGTGCCAGCAGTTTAACAGGTTCCTACGAGCAGTACTTC
NA	TRBV9	TRBJ1-3	NA	CASSVGEISGNTIYF	TGTGCCAGCAGCGTAGGAGAAATCTCTGGAAACACCATATATTTT
NA	TRBV7-9	TRBJ1-3	NA	CASSPRGQHSGNTIYF	TGTGCCAGCAGCCCCCGCGGGCAGCACTCTGGAAACACCATATATTTT
NA	TRBV6-1	TRBJ2-5	NA	CASSSTSQETQYF	TGTGCCAGCAGTTCGACTAGTCAAGAGACCCAGTACTTC
few	TRBV11-2	TRBJ2-7	NA	CASSSQRPGPYEQYF	TGTGCCAGCAGCTCACAGCGACCAGGGCCCTACGAGCAGTACTTC
NA	TRBV9	TRBJ1-2	TRBD1	CASSARDRGRAYGYTF	TGTGCCAGCAGCGCTAGGGACAGGGGGCGGGCCTATGGCTACACCTTC
NA	TRBV4-1	TRBJ2-3	TRBD2	CASSPRLAGGRDTQYF	TGCGCCAGCAGCCCTCGACTAGCGGGGGGGCGGGATACGCAGTATTTT
NA	TRBV5-1	TRBJ1-1	TRBD1	CASSPKTGKSEAFF	TGCGCCAGCAGCCCGAAGACAGGGAAGTCTGAAGCTTTCTTT
NA	TRBV21-1	TRBJ2-1	NA	CASNTPWSSGASYNEQFF	TGTGCCAGCAATACTCCTTGGTCTAGCGGGGCGTCCTACAATGAGCAGTTCTTC
NA	TRBV4-2	TRBJ2-6	NA	CASSQTGALSGANVLTF	TGTGCCAGCAGCCAAACTGGGGCCCTCTCTGGGGCCAACGTCCTGACTTTC
NA	TRBV28	TRBJ1-5	TRBD1	CASTPDRGPWNQPQHF	TGTGCCAGCACCCCTGACAGGGGGCCATGGAATCAGCCCCAGCATTTT
NA	TRBV9	TRBJ2-3	NA	CASSKNGVSTDTQYF	TGTGCCAGCAGCAAAAACGGGGTTAGCACAGATACGCAGTATTTT
NA	TRBV5-1	TRBJ2-5	NA	CASWGGARETQYF	TGCGCCAGCTGGGGGGGGGCCCGTGAGACCCAGTACTTC